The 28 T cell receptor beta chains below come from one sample, sequenced in a study of T cell repertoires in cytomegalovirus infection. TCRdb processed the reads anew with MiXCR; each CDR3 protein has one entry. The data show some 150,000 distinct CDR3 sequences, roughly a quarter seen once. Sequencing was carried out using PBMCs. Receptors were obtained from a human donor in good health (CMV status not recorded). Some clones in this sample may be carry-over from other donors' samples.

The chain recombines TRBV12-3 or TRBV12-4 with TRBJ2-2, with D unresolved. The CDR3 has 15 residues. Trimming cost V 2 bases and J 2 bases, with 9 bases left between them. DNA for the CDR3: TGTGCCAGCAGTTTAAGTCCCGCCAACACCGGGGAGCTGTTTTTT. As protein: CASSLSPANTGELFF.

This clonotype has more than one count but fewer than ten. The chain carries TRBV28 and TRBJ2-3; D not resolved. CDR1 is MDHEN and CDR2 is SYDVKM in the germline V gene. V lost 6 bases and J lost 2, with 6 bases in between. This CDR3 is built from 12 residues. In DNA, the CDR3 is TGTGCCAGCAGGATGGACACAGATACGCAGTATTTT. It codes for CASRMDTDTQYF.

The chain uses TRBV2 and TRBJ2-7; possible D gene TRBD2, 6 bases. This CDR3 contains 11 residues. In germline, CDR1 is SNHLY, CDR2 FYNNEI. Deletions cut 7 bases from V and 9 bases from J, with 13 bases between. CDR3 sequence: CASNGGYAQYF. In DNA form, the CDR3 reads TGTGCCAGCAATGGAGGGTATGCGCAGTACTTC.

In this sample, this clonotype turned up many times. The chain joins TRBV7-8 to TRBJ2-5; 7 nucleotides line up with TRBD2. Germline V gene sequence: CDR1 SGHVS, CDR2 FQNEAQ. The CDR3 loop spans 15 amino acids. After removal of 2 bases from V and 3 bases from J, the junction contained 6 bases not matched to a gene. The CDR3 nucleotides are TGTGCCAGCAGCTTATACTCCCGGGGGGAAGAGACCCAGTACTTC. This codes for CASSLYSRGEETQYF.

This clonotype was counted many times. The chain has TRBV7-8 and TRBJ1-2; possibly TRBD1 for D (6 bases). The CDR3 sequence is 13 residues long. CDR1 is SGHVS and CDR2 is FQNEAQ in the germline V gene. V lost 5 bases, J lost 8 bases, and 15 bases lay in between. The CDR3 loop reads CASSASTGFGYTF. The DNA of the CDR3 is TGTGCCAGCAGCGCTTCCACAGGGTTCGGCTACACCTTC.

This chain uses TRBV20-1 with TRBJ1-2; TRBD1 matches 9 bases. J was trimmed by 6 bases and V by 6 bases; bases with no gene match: 8. This CDR3 has 13 residues. The germline gives CDR1 DFQATT, CDR2 SNEGSKA (reference sequence). CDR3 protein: CSATPRDRDGYTF. The CDR3 DNA reads TGCAGTGCAACCCCCCGGGACAGGGATGGCTACACCTTC.

About this clonotype itself: A much more abundant neighbour one base away suggests this may be a read error. J is TRBJ1-2 and V is TRBV7-2; D is perhaps TRBD1 (5 bases). Germline CDR1 reads SGHTA; CDR2 reads FQGNSA. The CDR3 spans 15 residues. The CDR3 DNA reads as TGTGCCAACAGCCGCCTGCTGGCGGGGGGCTATGGCTACACCTTC. Amino acid sequence: CANSRLLAGGYGYTF.

This clonotype appeared a few times. The chain uses TRBV11-3 and TRBJ2-2; D is possibly TRBD1 (5 bases). V lost 4 bases and J lost 5, with 8 bases in between. The CDR3 has 13 amino acids. Germline CDR1 reads SGHNT; CDR2 reads YENEEA. The CDR3 sequence: CASSSRVTGELFF. In DNA form, the CDR3 reads TGTGCCAGCAGCTCCAGGGTGACCGGGGAGCTGTTTTTT.

This chain connects TRBV2 to TRBJ1-2; D not resolved. CDR1 SNHLY and CDR2 FYNNEI come from the germline V gene. Deletions cut 6 bases from V and 6 bases from J, with 8 bases between. The CDR3 is made up of 11 amino acids. This chain's CDR3 is CASRHRDGYTF. CDR3 DNA: TGTGCCAGCAGACACAGAGATGGCTACACCTTC.

The chain uses TRBV4-2 and TRBJ2-2, with D possibly matching TRBD2 (6 bases). Germline CDR1 is LGHNA and CDR2 is YNFKEQ. Trimming shortened V by 3 bases and J by 6 bases, and 14 bases separated the two germline ends. The CDR3 is 15 amino acids. The chain's CDR3 is CASSHLREDPGELFF. Here the CDR3 DNA reads TGTGCCAGCAGCCATTTGAGGGAGGACCCCGGGGAGCTGTTTTTT.

In this sample, this clonotype turned up many times. The chain's CDR3 is CASSGTAYEQYF. CDR3 in DNA: TGTGCCAGCAGTGGGACAGCCTACGAGCAGTACTTC. The V and J genes are TRBV12-3 or TRBV12-4 and TRBJ2-7; 7 nucleotides match TRBD1. After removal of 5 bases from V and 2 bases from J, the junction contained 0 bases not matched to a gene. CDR3 length: 12 amino acids.

The chain uses TRBV15 and TRBJ2-1; 12 bases are a match to TRBD2. The CDR3 sequence is 15 residues long. Germline loops: CDR1 LNHNV, CDR2 YYDKDF (reference sequence). V lost 5 bases and J lost 6; bases outside the gene matches: 5. CDR3 in DNA: TGTGCCACCAGCTGGGGACTAGCGGGCCTCAATGAGCAGTTCTTC. The encoded protein is CATSWGLAGLNEQFF.

The chain couples TRBV6-4 to TRBJ2-3; either TRBD1 or TRBD2 may fit D (5 bases each). Germline V gene sequence: CDR1 MRHNA, CDR2 SNTAGT. The germline V and J ends were trimmed by 6 bases and 6 bases, with 13 bases remaining between them. This CDR3 spans 13 amino acids. CDR3 residues: CASSAGDLDTQYF. As DNA, the CDR3 is TGTGCCAGCAGCGCCGGGGACCTCGATACGCAGTATTTT.

The genes are TRBV19 and TRBJ2-1; TRBD2 matches at 9 bases. Losses at the gene ends were 4 bases for V and 9 bases for J; bases not matched to a gene: 4. This CDR3 has 13 amino acids. Germline CDR1 is LNHDA and CDR2 is SQIVND (reference sequence). CDR3 sequence (DNA): TGTGCCAGTAGTACGCGGGAGGGCTTTGAGCAGTTCTTC. It yields the protein CASSTREGFEQFF.

The chain uses TRBV20-1 and TRBJ2-7, with 13 positions matching TRBD2. The ends lost 6 bases at V and 9 bases at J; junction bases unmatched: 11. This CDR3 is built from 14 residues. Germline CDR1 DFQATT, CDR2 SNEGSKA (reference sequence). DNA of the CDR3: TGCAGTGCAATTTGGACTAGCGGGGGCGGTGGGCAGTACTTC. Translated: CSAIWTSGGGGQYF.

Note on this clonotype: At one end the junction does not follow the germline gene, possibly because of a read error. This chain links TRBV7-9 with TRBJ1-3; the match to TRBD1 covers 7 bases. The CDR3 contains 15 residues. In germline, CDR1 is SEHNR, CDR2 FQNEAQ (reference sequence). This CDR3 reads CSSSFGQASGNTIYF. CDR3 nucleotides: TGTTCCAGCAGCTTTGGACAGGCCTCTGGAAACACCATATATTTT.

The V and J genes are TRBV5-1 and TRBJ2-2; 7 nucleotides agree with TRBD2. This CDR3 spans 14 amino acids. After removal of 5 bases from V and 3 bases from J, the junction contained 4 bases not matched to a gene. The germline gives CDR1 SGHRS, CDR2 YFSETQ. CDR3 sequence (DNA): TGCGCCAGCAGGACTAGCAGCTACACCGGGGAGCTGTTTTTT. Translation: CASRTSSYTGELFF.

This clonotype was observed a few times. Given a much more abundant clone one base away, this may be a read error. The rearrangement joins TRBV28 to TRBJ1-2; the D is unclear. Germline CDR1 is MDHEN and CDR2 is SYDVKM. Trimming removed 3 bases from V and 2 bases from J, with 10 bases in between. The CDR3 is 14 residues long. The CDR3 here is CASSFQRLNYGYTF. The CDR3 DNA sequence: TGTGCCAGCAGTTTTCAACGGCTAAACTATGGCTACACCTTC.

The chain carries TRBV6-6 and TRBJ2-5; possible D gene TRBD1, 5 bases. The CDR3 has 15 amino acids. Per the germline V gene, CDR1 is MNHNY and CDR2 is SVGAGI (reference sequence). Trimming left V 4 bases short and J 4 bases short, with 16 bases between. The CDR3 DNA reads TGTGCCAGCAGTTTTACAGCTTCTAGGGGAGAGACCCAGTACTTC. Protein: CASSFTASRGETQYF.

This chain joins TRBV7-6 and TRBJ2-5, with 8 bases that match TRBD2. The CDR3 runs to 18 residues. Looked up from germline, CDR1 is SGHVS and CDR2 is FNYEAQ. V dropped 2 bases and J dropped 4; count of bases not matched to a gene: 15. CDR3 residues: CASSLFPSGSSFAETQYF. In nucleotides, the CDR3 is TGTGCCAGCAGCTTATTCCCGAGCGGGAGCAGTTTCGCAGAGACCCAGTACTTC. Full variable domain (rest looked up from reference TRBV7-6 and TRBJ2-5): GAGVSQSPRYKVTKRGQDVALRCDPISGHVSLYWYRQALGQGPEFLTYFNYEAQQDKSGLPNDRFSAERPEGSISTLTIQRTEQRDSAMYRCASSLFPSGSSFAETQYFGPGTRLLVL.

J is TRBJ2-5 and V is TRBV5-1, with no clear D. Germline CDR1 and CDR2: SGHRS and YFSETQ. This CDR3 is built from 14 residues. V was cut by 0 bases and J by 1 base, with 7 bases left in between. CDR3 region: CASSLGGIQETQYF. CDR3 nucleotides: TGCGCCAGCAGCTTGGGGGGTATCCAAGAGACCCAGTACTTC. The full variable domain, its missing parts supplied by reference TRBV5-1 and TRBJ2-5, is KAGVTQTPRYLIKTRGQQVTLSCSPISGHRSVSWYQQTPGQGLQFLFEYFSETQRNKGNFPGRFSGRQFSNSRSEMNVSTLELGDSALYLCASSLGGIQETQYFGPGTRLLVL.

This clonotype has more than one count but fewer than ten. J is TRBJ1-4 and V is TRBV4-1; D is possibly TRBD1 (6 bases). CDR3 length: 15 amino acids. V was pared by 4 bases and J by 4 bases, with 13 bases between. From germline, CDR1 is MGHRA and CDR2 YSYEKL. In nucleotides, the CDR3 is TGCGCCAGCAGCCCTATAGGGGGGATTAATGAAAAACTGTTTTTT. Encoded protein: CASSPIGGINEKLFF.

This chain joins TRBV2 and TRBJ2-7; no definite D call. The germline gives CDR1 SNHLY, CDR2 FYNNEI. The CDR3 has 19 residues. Trimming left V 7 bases short and J 0 bases short, with 28 bases between. CDR3 nucleotide sequence: TGTGCCAGCAACCAGTCGCGTGGAGCCGAGACGATGAGCTCCTACGAGCAGTACTTC. Amino acid sequence: CASNQSRGAETMSSYEQYF.

This clonotype has more than one count but fewer than ten. The V call is TRBV6-5, the J call TRBJ2-3, with TRBD2 matching 13 bases. The CDR3 runs to 20 residues. CDR1 MNHEY and CDR2 SVGAGI come from the germline V gene. After removal of 8 bases from V and 6 bases from J, the junction contained 23 bases not matched to a gene. CDR3: CASLGDLEAGLAGEVDTQYF. DNA for the CDR3: TGTGCCAGCCTGGGGGATTTGGAAGCCGGACTAGCGGGAGAGGTTGATACGCAGTATTTT.

The rearrangement joins TRBV6-5 to TRBJ1-5; D remains ambiguous. There are 17 residues in the CDR3. Trimming took off 5 bases at V and 0 bases at J, with 17 bases between the two ends. Germline CDR1 is MNHEY and CDR2 is SVGAGI. CDR3 amino acids: CASSPRRPQYSNQPQHF. The CDR3 DNA follows: TGTGCCAGCAGTCCCCGGCGACCCCAGTATAGCAATCAGCCCCAGCATTTT.

This clonotype was observed a few times. The rearrangement uses TRBV11-2 and TRBJ1-2; TRBD1 aligns across 7 bases. V lost 6 bases to trimming and J lost 8 bases; unmatched junction nucleotides: 12. This CDR3 has 14 residues. CDR1 is SGHAT, CDR2 FQNNGV, per germline. The CDR3 DNA sequence: TGTGCCAGCAGTTCGGACAGGATACGATGGGGCTACACCTTC. This codes for CASSSDRIRWGYTF.

In this sample, this clonotype turned up a few times. The rearrangement uses TRBV29-1 and TRBJ1-1, with D possibly being TRBD1 (5 bases). This CDR3 region has 13 residues. CDR1 and CDR2 from the germline V gene are SQVTM and ANQGSEA. Trimming stripped 6 bases from V and 0 bases from J, with 11 bases between. The CDR3 here is CSVVLGVNTEAFF. In DNA form, the CDR3 reads TGCAGCGTCGTTTTGGGGGTGAACACTGAAGCTTTCTTT.

On this clonotype itself: One end of the junction is discordant with germline, which a read error may explain. The CDR3: CASSLTPQAFF. CDR3 nucleotide sequence: TGTGCCAGCAGCTTAACCCCTCAAGCTTTTTTT. The chain combines TRBV7-2 with TRBJ1-1; D not resolved. CDR1 SGHTA and CDR2 FQGNSA come from the germline V gene. This CDR3 has 11 amino acids.